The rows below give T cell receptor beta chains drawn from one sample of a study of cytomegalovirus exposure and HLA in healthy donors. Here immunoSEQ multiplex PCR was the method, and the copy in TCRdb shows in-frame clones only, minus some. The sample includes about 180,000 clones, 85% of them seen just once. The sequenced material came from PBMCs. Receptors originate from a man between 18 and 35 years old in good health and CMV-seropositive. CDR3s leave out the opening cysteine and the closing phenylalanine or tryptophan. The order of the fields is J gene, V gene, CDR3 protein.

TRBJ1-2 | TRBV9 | ASSVGKPGGYGYT
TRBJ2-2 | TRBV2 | ASTQDTGELF
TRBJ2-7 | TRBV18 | ASSLQGGFYEQY
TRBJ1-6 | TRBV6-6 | ASMQGSYNSPLH
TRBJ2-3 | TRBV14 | ASSPNERGGTDTQY
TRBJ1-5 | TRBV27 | ASSLSGGSNQPQH
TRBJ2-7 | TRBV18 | ASSPDWGDYEQY
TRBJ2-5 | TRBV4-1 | ASSQVGATQETQY
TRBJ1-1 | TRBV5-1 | ASSSQGSGFPEAF
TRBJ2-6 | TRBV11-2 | ASSFTGAGANVLT
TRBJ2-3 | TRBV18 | ASSPGGGTDTQY
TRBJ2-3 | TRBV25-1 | ASSEFGQRTDTQY
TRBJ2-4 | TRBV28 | ASSPELAGNIQY
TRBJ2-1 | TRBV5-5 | ASSLEWDSSYNEQF
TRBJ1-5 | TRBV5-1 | ASSLGQGGNQPQH
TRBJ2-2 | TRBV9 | ASSPRGTGGLGELF
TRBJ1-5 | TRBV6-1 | ASSEDGGYQPQH
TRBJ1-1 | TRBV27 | ASSPQGGAIEAF
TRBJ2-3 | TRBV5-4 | ASSLDSGGSDTQY
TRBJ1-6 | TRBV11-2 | ASSSARGKYSPLH
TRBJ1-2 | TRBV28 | ASSLRQGARYYGYT
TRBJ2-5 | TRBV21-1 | ASSKHGTFQETQY
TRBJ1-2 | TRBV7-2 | ASSFQGYGYT
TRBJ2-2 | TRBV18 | ASSVGLAVNTGELF
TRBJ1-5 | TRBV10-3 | AISLDSAQPQH
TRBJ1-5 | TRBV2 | ASTQEEGSGQPQH
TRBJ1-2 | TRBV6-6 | ASSFQMTGGVDGYT
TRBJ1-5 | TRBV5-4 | ASSQHGQLANQPQH
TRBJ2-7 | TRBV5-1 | ASSFGEGDEQY
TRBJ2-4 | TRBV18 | ASSPAALPAKNIQY
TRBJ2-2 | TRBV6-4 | ASSPGGGNTGELF
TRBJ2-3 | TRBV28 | ASSPREGITDTQY
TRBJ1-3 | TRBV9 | ASSATGTGNTIY
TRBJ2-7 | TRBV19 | ATPRDSSSYEQY
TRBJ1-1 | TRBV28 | ASSLAVDTEAF
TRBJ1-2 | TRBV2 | ASSPGGQHLVYGYT
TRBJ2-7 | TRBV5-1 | ASSLGTGVHEQY
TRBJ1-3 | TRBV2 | ASSPSGLGSGNTIY
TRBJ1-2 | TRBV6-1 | ASSAEGGVGYT
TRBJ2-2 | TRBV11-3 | ASARRGGHSTGELF
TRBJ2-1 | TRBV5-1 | ASSLLAESSYNEQF